This T cell receptor (beta chain) was sequenced during a study of blood T cell repertoires in COVID-19. Study-wide context: Researchers got acute and convalescent COVID-19 samples from the United States, Italy and Spain.

Libraries were prepared by immunoSEQ multiplex PCR; TCRdb keeps only in-frame clonotypes and omits some of them. Found here are over 120,000 clones, 85% to 90% of them singletons; the top ten hold roughly 12%. V lost 1 base to trimming and J lost 5 bases; unmatched junction nucleotides: 10. Germline CDR1 LGHNT, CDR2 FRNRAP. CDR3 length: 17 amino acids. The cohort comprised adults aged about 18 to 100 years residing in approximately 25 US areas. Clinical histories supplied by participants themselves formed the basis of cohort assignment. In Cohort 3, a recovered donor had either two negative PCRs, clearance, or symptom resolution.

The sequence derives from a man aged 55-75 years who had recovered from COVID-19. The material sequenced was PBMCs or T cells enriched from blood (not recorded which). This sequence joins TRBV12-5 and TRBJ2-1; the match to TRBD2 covers 8 bases. CDR3 residues: CASGLASPGLDDNEQFF. In DNA form, the CDR3 reads TGTGCTAGTGGTTTGGCCTCTCCGGGACTAGACGACAATGAGCAGTTCTTC.